The following is a TCR beta chain sequence with its context. These data originate in a study of blood T cell repertoires in COVID-19. In the source study's methods: For nucleated cells, counts were estimated from reference gene primer amplification. Repertoires were generated with immunoSEQ multiplex PCR, while TCRdb's copy carries only in-frame clones and drops some. V, J and clone size reflect that table, while D and trimming were determined from the DNA. The sample comprises some 30,000 clones, approximately 90% of which are singletons, and about a quarter rests with the top ten. Germline values: CDR1 ENHRY, CDR2 SYGVKD. Trimming at V came to 3 bases and at J to 6 bases, leaving 10 bases not matched to a gene. This CDR3 region has 16 residues.

V usage is TRBV10-3 and J usage is TRBJ2-1, with 8 bases fitting TRBD2. Input material: peripheral blood. This sequence was found in a woman aged 80 or over with active or convalescent COVID-19. CDR3 residues: CAISDLVAGRTNEQFF. CDR3 DNA: TGTGCCATCAGTGATTTGGTAGCGGGGCGAACCAATGAGCAGTTCTTC.